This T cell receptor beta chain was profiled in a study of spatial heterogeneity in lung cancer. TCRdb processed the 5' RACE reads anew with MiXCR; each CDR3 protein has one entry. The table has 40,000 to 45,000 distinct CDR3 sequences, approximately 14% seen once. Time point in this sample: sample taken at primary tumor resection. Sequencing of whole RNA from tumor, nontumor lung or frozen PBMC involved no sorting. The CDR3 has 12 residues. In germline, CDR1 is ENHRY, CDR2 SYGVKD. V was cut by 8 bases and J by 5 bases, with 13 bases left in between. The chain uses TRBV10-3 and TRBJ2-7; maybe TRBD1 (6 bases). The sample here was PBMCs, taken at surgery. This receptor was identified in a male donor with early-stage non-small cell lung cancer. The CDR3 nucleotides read TGTGCCATCTCAGGGGTCCGGGACGAGCAGTACTTC. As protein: CAISGVRDEQYF.